A single sample gave rise to the 23 T cell receptor beta chains below, sequenced in a study of control samples from healthy donors and cancer patients. TCRdb's copy holds only in-frame clones and misses some; the assay was immunoSEQ multiplex PCR. The data contain roughly 400,000 clones, 75% to 95% of them seen just once; the ten biggest clones take up just under 6.5%. The sequenced material came from PBMCs. Receptors originate from a man aged 40-55 years with head and neck cancer.

Written as DNA, the CDR3 is TGTGCCAGCAGCTTGGATCGGTCTAGCACAGATACGCAGTATTTT. Protein product: CASSLDRSSTDTQYF. V gene TRBV5-6 combines with J gene TRBJ2-3; D is uncertain. Per the germline V gene, CDR1 is SGHDT and CDR2 is YYEEEE. V gave up 0 bases and J gave up 0 bases, with 8 bases separating them. There are 15 residues in the CDR3.

V is TRBV6-2 or TRBV6-3 and J is TRBJ2-7, with a tentative D call TRBD2 (6 bases). This CDR3 has 16 residues. Germline V gives CDR1 MNHEY, CDR2 SVGEGT. The germline V and J ends were trimmed by 2 bases and 2 bases, with 16 bases remaining between them. CDR3 sequence (DNA): TGTGCCAGCAGTTACACAGGAGGGACGGAAACCTACGAGCAGTACTTC. It yields the protein CASSYTGGTETYEQYF.

The chain is built from TRBV15 and TRBJ1-2; tentatively, D is TRBD1 (5 bases). The CDR3 loop spans 15 amino acids. Germline V gene data show CDR1 as LNHNV and CDR2 as YYDKDF (reference sequence). Trimming stripped 0 bases from V and 8 bases from J, with 16 bases between. The chain's CDR3 is CATSRDLEQGGGYTF. The CDR3 DNA sequence: TGTGCCACCAGCAGAGATTTGGAGCAGGGCGGGGGCTACACCTTC. The full variable domain, in which reference TRBV15 and TRBJ1-2 provide the parts outside the CDR3, is DAMVIQNPRYQVTQFGKPVTLSCSQTLNHNVMYWYQQKSSQAPKLLFHYYDKDFNNEADTPDNFQSRRPNTSFCFLDIRSPGLGDTAMYLCATSRDLEQGGGYTFGSGTRLTVV.

The chain has TRBV27 and TRBJ2-5; 9 bases agree with TRBD2. V dropped 8 bases and J dropped 5; count of bases not matched to a gene: 9. The CDR3 is made up of 14 amino acids. CDR1 and CDR2 from the germline V gene are MNHEY and SMNVEV (reference sequence). CDR3 DNA: TGTGCCAGCTCTTACGCGGGGGGGCGGGAGACCCAGTACTTC. Encoded protein: CASSYAGGRETQYF.

V usage is TRBV29-1 and J usage is TRBJ2-7; D remains unclear. Trimming pared 5 bases from V and 4 bases from J, leaving 9 bases between. CDR1 and CDR2 from the germline V gene are SQVTM and ANQGSEA. CDR3 length: 11 amino acids. The CDR3, as DNA: TGCAGCGTTTTACGAGAATACGAGCAGTACTTC. This translates into CSVLREYEQYF.

The V and J genes are TRBV10-3 and TRBJ2-2; D perhaps matches TRBD1 (6 bases). The germline CDR1 and CDR2 sequences are ENHRY and SYGVKD. Trimming removed 3 bases from V and 6 bases from J, with 8 bases in between. The CDR3 spans 13 residues. DNA of the CDR3: TGTGCCATCAGTGACAGGGGTTCCGGGGAGCTGTTTTTT. It translates to CAISDRGSGELFF.

The chain is built from TRBV4-2 and TRBJ2-3; D possibly corresponds to TRBD2 (8 bases). The V gene lost 0 bases and the J gene lost 5 bases, with 15 bases spanning the gap. The CDR3 length is 16 residues. Germline CDR1 is LGHNA and CDR2 is YNFKEQ. CDR3 nucleotide sequence: TGTGCCAGCAGCCAAGAGGGGCGGGGGGACAGAGATACGCAGTATTTT. Protein product: CASSQEGRGDRDTQYF.

The rearrangement joins TRBV6-2 or TRBV6-3 to TRBJ2-5, with 8 bases that match TRBD2. V lost 5 bases to trimming and J lost 2 bases; unmatched junction nucleotides: 1. The CDR3 has 13 residues. Germline V gene sequence: CDR1 MNHEY, CDR2 SVGEGT. The CDR3 DNA follows: TGTGCCAGCAGTCGACTAGCGCAAGAGACCCAGTACTTC. Its translation: CASSRLAQETQYF.

V gene TRBV7-9 combines with J gene TRBJ2-7; tentative D call: TRBD1 (5 bases). V lost 6 bases and J 3 bases, leaving 18 bases between the germline ends. Germline CDR1 is SEHNR and CDR2 is FQNEAQ (reference sequence). The CDR3 extends over 15 amino acids. As DNA, the CDR3 is TGTGCCAGCAGTTACGGACAAGGCCTACTCTACGAGCAGTACTTC. It encodes CASSYGQGLLYEQYF.

The chain combines TRBV7-2 with TRBJ1-1; D might be TRBD1 (5 bases). Per the germline V gene, CDR1 is SGHTA and CDR2 is FQGNSA. The length of the CDR3 is 15 residues. V lost 5 bases and J 5 bases, leaving 18 bases between the germline ends. The CDR3 DNA sequence: TGTGCCAGCAGCCTTCGGGGGGGAGAGTTGACTGAAGCTTTCTTT. Translated, it gives CASSLRGGELTEAFF.

The chain couples TRBV3-1 (or the pseudogene TRBV3-2) to TRBJ2-5; D is uncertain. The CDR3 is made up of 14 amino acids. Looked up from germline, CDR1 is LGHDT and CDR2 is YNNKEL (reference sequence). The V and J ends lost 1 base and 5 bases respectively, with 11 bases between them. CDR3 in amino acids: CASSQVNSGETQYF. For the CDR3, the DNA is TGTGCCAGCAGCCAAGTAAACTCCGGGGAGACCCAGTACTTC.

This chain uses TRBV4-3 with TRBJ2-1; 7 bases are a match to TRBD2. V shed 2 bases, J shed 0 bases, and the junction held 10 bases outside the gene matches. The CDR3 covers 18 residues. The germline V gene has CDR1 LGHNA and CDR2 YSLEER. CDR3 residues: CASSQKLAVTLSYNEQFF. CDR3 nucleotide sequence: TGCGCCAGCAGCCAAAAGCTAGCGGTTACCCTCTCCTACAATGAGCAGTTCTTC.

The chain employs TRBV7-9 and TRBJ1-1; D uncertain. The CDR3 is made up of 13 amino acids. Germline V gene sequence: CDR1 SEHNR, CDR2 FQNEAQ (reference sequence). V gave up 5 bases and J gave up 1 base, with 8 bases separating them. CDR3 loop: CASSVDTNTEAFF. CDR3 nucleotides: TGTGCCAGCAGCGTTGACACGAACACTGAAGCTTTCTTT. The entire variable domain, with the rest obtained from reference TRBV7-9 and TRBJ1-1, is as follows: DTGVSQNPRHKITKRGQNVTFRCDPISEHNRLYWYRQTLGQGPEFLTYFQNEAQLEKSRLLSDRFSAERPKGSFSTLEIQRTEQGDSAMYLCASSVDTNTEAFFGQGTRLTVV.

J is TRBJ1-1 and V is TRBV6-5; D is ambiguous. This CDR3 has 13 residues. Germline CDR1 MNHEY, CDR2 SVGAGI. Trimming stripped 2 bases from V and 1 base from J, with 5 bases between. CDR3 residues: CASSYVANTEAFF. In DNA form, the CDR3 reads TGTGCCAGCAGTTACGTGGCGAACACTGAAGCTTTCTTT.

The chain recombines TRBV19 with TRBJ1-2, with 9 bases matching TRBD1. Trimming at V came to 6 bases and at J to 3 bases, leaving 5 bases not matched to a gene. The CDR3 is made up of 14 amino acids. The germline V gene has CDR1 LNHDA and CDR2 SQIVND (reference sequence). The CDR3 sequence: CASSPGTGHYGYTF. In DNA, the CDR3 is TGTGCCAGTAGCCCGGGGACAGGGCACTATGGCTACACCTTC. The full variable domain, completed using reference TRBV19 and TRBJ1-2, is DGGITQSPKYLFRKEGQNVTLSCEQNLNHDAMYWYRQDPGQGLRLIYYSQIVNDFQKGDIAEGYSVSREKKESFPLTVTSAQKNPTAFYLCASSPGTGHYGYTFGSGTRLTVV.

The chain carries TRBV28 and TRBJ1-6; no reliable D call. Trimming removed 7 bases at V and 7 bases at J, with 20 bases between. Germline V CDR1 and CDR2: MDHEN, SYDVKM. The CDR3 has 16 residues. Here the CDR3 reads CASTPNYGQLNSPLHF. The CDR3 coding sequence is TGTGCCAGCACTCCGAATTATGGTCAGTTAAATTCACCCCTCCACTTT.

The rearrangement uses TRBV5-4 and TRBJ2-7; either TRBD1 or TRBD2 may supply D (5 bases each). From germline, CDR1 is SGHNT and CDR2 YYREEE (reference sequence). Trimming took 0 bases from V and 1 from J, leaving 14 bases between them. This CDR3 contains 16 residues. CDR3 loop: CASSLEVGRQSYEQYF. CDR3 in DNA: TGTGCCAGCAGCTTGGAAGTGGGACGGCAGTCCTACGAGCAGTACTTC.

The chain employs TRBV24-1 and TRBJ2-6; 10 nucleotides line up with TRBD1. V trimming: 4 bases; J trimming: 2 bases; junction bases outside the gene matches: 7. Per the germline V gene, CDR1 is KGHDR and CDR2 is SFDVKD. This CDR3 has 18 residues. CDR3 in DNA: TGTGCCACCAGTGAACCGGGACAGGGGATACCTGGGGCCAACGTCCTGACTTTC. It specifies CATSEPGQGIPGANVLTF.

As to this clone: This same CDR3 is encoded by further DNA sequences in the sample. The chain is built from TRBV16 and TRBJ1-2; unclear D gene. Germline V gives CDR1 KGHSY, CDR2 FQNENV. The CDR3 is made up of 12 amino acids. V gave up 2 bases and J gave up 4 bases, with 5 bases separating them. The CDR3 region has the DNA TGTGCCAGCAGCCAAAGCAGCTATGGCTACACCTTC. Translating gives CASSQSSYGYTF.

The V call is TRBV11-2, the J call TRBJ1-6; no clear D gene. The CDR3 runs to 15 residues. Germline CDR1 reads SGHAT; CDR2 reads FQNNGV. The V gene lost 2 bases and the J gene lost 5 bases, with 10 bases spanning the gap. This CDR3 reads CASSLLGFDNSPLHF. CDR3 nucleotides: TGTGCCAGCAGCTTACTAGGATTCGATAATTCACCCCTCCACTTT. The variable domain in full, completed from reference TRBV11-2 and TRBJ1-6, reads EAGVAQSPRYKIIEKRQSVAFWCNPISGHATLYWYQQILGQGPKLLIQFQNNGVVDDSQLPKDRFSAERLKGVDSTLKIQPAKLEDSAVYLCASSLLGFDNSPLHFGNGTRLTVT.

V is TRBV5-1 and J is TRBJ2-5, with 13 nucleotides matching TRBD2. CDR1 and CDR2 (germline): SGHRS, YFSETQ. Trimming at V came to 4 bases and at J to 3 bases, leaving 6 bases not matched to a gene. CDR3 length equals 16 residues. CDR3 sequence: CASSLLAGGPEETQYF. CDR3 coding DNA: TGCGCCAGCAGCCTACTAGCGGGGGGGCCCGAAGAGACCCAGTACTTC.

The genes are TRBV19 and TRBJ1-3; no definite D call. V was clipped by 8 bases and J by 2 bases, with 13 bases between them. The CDR3 sequence is 14 residues long. Germline values: CDR1 LNHDA, CDR2 SQIVND (reference sequence). The CDR3, as DNA: TGTGCCAGTGGATCCTCAGGCACTGGAAACACCATATATTTT. It is translated as CASGSSGTGNTIYF.

This clone was found a few times. V usage is TRBV6-5 and J usage is TRBJ1-1; D not resolved. V lost 2 bases to trimming and J lost 1 base, with 8 bases between them. Per germline, CDR1 MNHEY and CDR2 SVGAGI. This CDR3 has 14 residues. CDR3 residues: CASSYGVGNTEAFF. The CDR3 coding sequence is TGTGCCAGCAGTTACGGGGTCGGGAACACTGAAGCTTTCTTT.